This TCR beta chain was identified during a study of blood T cells in healthy people across ages. The study's findings and limits: Naive CD4+ cell counts and diversity both ran higher in long-lived than in aged donors. Age advanced and TCR beta diversity per million T cells fell, roughly linearly.

A sample-barcoded 5' primer and a J-beta primer mix were used in a second PCR of roughly 7 to 11 cycles. MiXCR, applied by TCRdb to the 5' RACE reads, yields one record per CDR3 protein. Of some 1.5 million distinct CDR3 sequences listed, roughly 28% were seen once; the top ten hold 7.7%. With respect to this clonotype: Antigen unknown.

The source of this sequence is a woman aged 30 to 39 in good health. The sequencing input was blood.

For the CDR3, the DNA is TGTGCCACCAGCAGACAAACGGTCAGAAACTATGGCTACACCTTC. Amino acids: CATSRQTVRNYGYTF. V gene TRBV15 combines with J gene TRBJ1-2; D gene ambiguous. CDR1 is LNHNV, CDR2 YYDKDF, per germline (reference sequence). The CDR3 contains 15 residues. The V end lost 2 bases, the J end lost 2 bases, and 12 bases lay between the germline ends.